This T cell receptor (beta chain) was observed in a study of human T cells and chemical hapten exposure. Time point indicated: patch test 1, 2 weeks after DPC sensitization. Described treatment: therapeutic diphenylcyclopropenone sensitization with weekly scalp DPC. TCRdb reprocessed the RACE reads with MiXCR, giving one entry per CDR3 protein. The table has tens of thousands of distinct CDR3 sequences, 10% seen once. Germline V CDR1 and CDR2: SGHDT, YYEEEE. V lost 0 bases to trimming and J lost 5 bases, with 12 bases between them. This CDR3 is 15 amino acids long. The chain has TRBV5-6 and TRBJ1-5; D not certain. This sample comprised whole blood, obtained in connection with sensitization to the hapten diphenylcyclopropenone (DPC). This clonotype was sampled from a man aged 35 to 55 with alopecia areata. Some clones in this sample may be carry-over from other donors' samples. This CDR3 is CASSLGWQKDQPQHF. The DNA of the CDR3 is TGTGCCAGCAGCTTGGGTTGGCAGAAGGATCAGCCCCAGCATTTT.